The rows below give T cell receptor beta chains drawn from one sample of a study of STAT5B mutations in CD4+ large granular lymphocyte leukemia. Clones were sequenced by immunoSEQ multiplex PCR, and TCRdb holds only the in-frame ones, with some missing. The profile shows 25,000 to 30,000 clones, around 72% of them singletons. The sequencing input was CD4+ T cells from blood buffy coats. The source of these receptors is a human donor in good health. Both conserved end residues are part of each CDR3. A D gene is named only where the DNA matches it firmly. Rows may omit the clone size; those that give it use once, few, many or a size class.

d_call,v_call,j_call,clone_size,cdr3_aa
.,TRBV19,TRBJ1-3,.,CASSRGTSGNTIYF
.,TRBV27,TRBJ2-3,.,CASSSTAADTQYF
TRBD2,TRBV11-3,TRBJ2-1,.,CASSPGLAGGQGHEQFF
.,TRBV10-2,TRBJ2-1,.,CASSESGANNEQFF
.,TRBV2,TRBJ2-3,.,CASSDVGNTDTQYF
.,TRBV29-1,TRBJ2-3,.,CSVEDRETDTQYF
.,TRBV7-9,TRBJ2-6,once,CASSLNGLSGANVLTF
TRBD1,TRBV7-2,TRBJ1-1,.,CASSLNRGGTEAFF
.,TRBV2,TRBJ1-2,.,CASSPEREYTF
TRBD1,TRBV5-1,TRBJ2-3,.,CASSLGSATGKGNTDTQYF
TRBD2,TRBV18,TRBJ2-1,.,CASSPGTERGDEQFF
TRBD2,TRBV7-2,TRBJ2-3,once,CASSSSPSGGRDTQYF
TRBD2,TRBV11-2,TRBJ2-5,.,CASSRGGRAPRWETQYF
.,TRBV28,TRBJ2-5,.,CASTNEGGKTQYF
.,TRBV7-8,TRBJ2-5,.,CASSLGGGGETQYF
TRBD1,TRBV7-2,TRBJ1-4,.,CASSTPDWDRTFEKLFF
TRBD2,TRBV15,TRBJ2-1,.,CATSRSGSTTDEQFF
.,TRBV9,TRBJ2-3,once,CASRGKGTDTQYF
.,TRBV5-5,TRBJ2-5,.,CASSLQETQYF
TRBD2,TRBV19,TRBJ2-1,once,CASFERERRYNEQFF
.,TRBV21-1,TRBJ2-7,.,CASSTGQIYEQYF
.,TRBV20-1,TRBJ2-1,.,CSAWTANEQFF
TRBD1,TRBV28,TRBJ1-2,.,CASRGQGATYGYTF
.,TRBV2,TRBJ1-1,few,CASSESRLRTEAFF
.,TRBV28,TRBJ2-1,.,CASSPLSGLTYNEQFF
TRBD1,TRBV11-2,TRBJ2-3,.,CASSSLRTGGKKWDTQYF
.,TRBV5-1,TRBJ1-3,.,CASSLVGDPSGNTIYF
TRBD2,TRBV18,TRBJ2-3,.,CASSPIAGGFTDTQYF
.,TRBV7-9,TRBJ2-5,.,CASSSLQETQYF
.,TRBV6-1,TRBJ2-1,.,CANPRSYNEQFF
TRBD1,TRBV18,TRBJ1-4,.,CASSLRDRNEKLFF
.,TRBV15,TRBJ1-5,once,CATSLDIGLVVAQHF
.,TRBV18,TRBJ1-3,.,CASGTGGAISTGNTIYF
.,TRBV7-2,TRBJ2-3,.,CASSRPSDTQYF
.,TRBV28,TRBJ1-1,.,CATNPRDTEAFF
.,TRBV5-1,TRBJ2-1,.,CASTQRFGEVNEQFF
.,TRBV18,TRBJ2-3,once,CASSPQEDTQYF
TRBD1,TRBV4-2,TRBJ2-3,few,CASSQGTGIRTDTQYF
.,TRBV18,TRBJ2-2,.,CANRDNSNTGELFF
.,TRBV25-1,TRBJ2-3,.,CASSVLATSTDTQYF
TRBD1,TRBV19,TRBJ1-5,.,CASSSLDRGNYQPQHF
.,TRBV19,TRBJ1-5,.,CASSFRGNNQPQHF
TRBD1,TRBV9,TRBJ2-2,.,CASSPGTGGIGGELFF
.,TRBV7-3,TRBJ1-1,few,CASSSAPNTEAFF
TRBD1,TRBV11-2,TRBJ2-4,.,CASSPGTSGGNIQYF
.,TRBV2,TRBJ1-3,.,CASRIGQGNTIYF
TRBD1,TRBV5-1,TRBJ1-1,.,CASSSWTGPNTEAFF
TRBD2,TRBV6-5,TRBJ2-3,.,CVSSSGTSNTQYF
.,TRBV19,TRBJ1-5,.,CASSISGTIISEFRPQHF
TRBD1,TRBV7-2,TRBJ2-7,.,CASSYTGTGDTYEQYF
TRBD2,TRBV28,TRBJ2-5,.,CASNPAGEVETQYF
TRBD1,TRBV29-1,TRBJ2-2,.,CSANRQGTGGELFF
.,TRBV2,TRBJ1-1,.,CASSEGTVEEAFF
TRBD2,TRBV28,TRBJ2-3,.,CASKVAGGGTDTQYF
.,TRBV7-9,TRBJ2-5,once,CASSFDGPGQETQYF
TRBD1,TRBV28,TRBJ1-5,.,CASSLRTGGASNQPQHF
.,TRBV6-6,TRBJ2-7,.,CASSLGRMGEQYF
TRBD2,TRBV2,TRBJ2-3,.,CASRGTSGTSTDTQYF
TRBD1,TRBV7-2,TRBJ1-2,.,CASSVRDRGQTF